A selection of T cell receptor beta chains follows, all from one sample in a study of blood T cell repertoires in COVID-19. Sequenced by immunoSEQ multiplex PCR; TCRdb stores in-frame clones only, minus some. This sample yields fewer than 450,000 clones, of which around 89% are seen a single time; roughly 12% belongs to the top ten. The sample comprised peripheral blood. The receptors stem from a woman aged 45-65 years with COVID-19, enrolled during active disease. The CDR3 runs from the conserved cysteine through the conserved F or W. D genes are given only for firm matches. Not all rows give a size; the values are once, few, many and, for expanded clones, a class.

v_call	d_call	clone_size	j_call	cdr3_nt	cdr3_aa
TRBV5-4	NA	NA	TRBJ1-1	TGTGCCAGCAGCGCCACGACTACAGCGAACACTGAAGCTTTCTTT	CASSATTTANTEAFF
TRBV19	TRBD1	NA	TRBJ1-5	TGTGCCAGTAGTAGGACAGGGGAAGGAGGCCAGCCCCAGCATTTT	CASSRTGEGGQPQHF
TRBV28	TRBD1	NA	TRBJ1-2	TGTGCCAGCAGTACCCCGACAGGGGGAAGAATTTACTATGGCTACACCTTC	CASSTPTGGRIYYGYTF
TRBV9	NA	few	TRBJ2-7	TGTGCCAGCAGCGTAGGCGCCACCTACGAGCAGTACTTC	CASSVGATYEQYF
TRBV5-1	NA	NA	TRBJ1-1	TGCGCCAGCAGTCCCTTAGCCGACAGGAACACTGAAGCTTTCTTT	CASSPLADRNTEAFF
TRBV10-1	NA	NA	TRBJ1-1	TGCGCCAGAGCAGTATCAGGGGTGCGGTTCACTGAAGCTTTCTTT	CARAVSGVRFTEAFF
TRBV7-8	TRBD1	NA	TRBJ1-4	TGTGCCAGCAACACCCGAACGCGGGGGACAGGGGATGAAAAACTGTTTTTT	CASNTRTRGTGDEKLFF
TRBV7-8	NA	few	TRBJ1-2	TGTGCCAGCAGCTTAGGGCAGGGCTATGGCTACACCTTC	CASSLGQGYGYTF
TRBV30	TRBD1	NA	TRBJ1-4	TGTGCCTGGGGAGGGACAGGGGGTGAAAAACTGTTTTTT	CAWGGTGGEKLFF
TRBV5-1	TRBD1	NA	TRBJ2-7	TGCGCCAGCAGCCCGGGGGACAGGGGGAGGGAGCAGTACTTC	CASSPGDRGREQYF
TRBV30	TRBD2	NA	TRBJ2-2	TGTGCCTGGAGTAGGGCTAGCGGGGGGACCCGAGGGGAGCTGTTTTTT	CAWSRASGGTRGELFF
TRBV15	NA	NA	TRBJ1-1	TGTGCCACCAGCAGAGATCAGGGAAATATGAACACTGAAGCTTTCTTT	CATSRDQGNMNTEAFF
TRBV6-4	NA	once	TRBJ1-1	TGTGCCAGCAGTGTGAACAATCAAAGGAACACTGAAGCTTTCTTT	CASSVNNQRNTEAFF
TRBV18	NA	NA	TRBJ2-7	TGTGCCAGCTCACCCCCTTTACTCCCCTACGAGCAGTACTTC	CASSPPLLPYEQYF
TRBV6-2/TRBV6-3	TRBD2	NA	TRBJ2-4	TGTGCCAGCAGCCCCTTGGCTAGCGGGGGGCTCATAGCCAAAAACATTCAGTACTTC	CASSPLASGGLIAKNIQYF
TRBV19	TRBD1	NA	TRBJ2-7	TGTGCCAGTACCCAAGGGGGCGGCAGGAAGAACGAGCAGTACTTC	CASTQGGGRKNEQYF
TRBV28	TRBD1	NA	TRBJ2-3	TGTGCCAGTACCGTTGGGACAGGGGACACAGATACGCAGTATTTT	CASTVGTGDTDTQYF
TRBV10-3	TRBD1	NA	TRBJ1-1	TGTGCCACATATTTCCGACAGGGGAACACTGAAGCTTTCTTT	CATYFRQGNTEAFF
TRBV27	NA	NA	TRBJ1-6	TGTGCCAGCAGTCGCCGGAATTCACCCCTCCACTTT	CASSRRNSPLHF
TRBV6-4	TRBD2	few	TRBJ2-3	TGTGCCAGCAGTGACCAGCGGGGGTCAGATACGCAGTATTTT	CASSDQRGSDTQYF
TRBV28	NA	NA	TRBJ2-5	TGTGCCAGCAGTTATATGGACAGCCGGAGGGAGACCCAGTACTTC	CASSYMDSRRETQYF
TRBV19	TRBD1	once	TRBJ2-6	TGTGCCAGTAGTTTGGGACAGGAGACTACCATTGGGGCCAACGTCCTGACTTTC	CASSLGQETTIGANVLTF
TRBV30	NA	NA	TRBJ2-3	TGTGCCTGGAGTGTCCTAGTCACAGATACGCAGTATTTT	CAWSVLVTDTQYF
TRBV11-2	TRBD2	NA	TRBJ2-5	TGTGCCAGCAGCTTAACGGGACTAGCGGCGGTGCTGGAGACCCAGTACTTC	CASSLTGLAAVLETQYF
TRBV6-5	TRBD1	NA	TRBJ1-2	TGTGCCAGCAGCAGGACAGGGAACTCTGGCTACACCTTC	CASSRTGNSGYTF
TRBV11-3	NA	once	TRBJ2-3	TGTGCCAGCAGCTTAGAAGGGCGGGTCAAAAACCGCACAGATACGCAGTATTTT	CASSLEGRVKNRTDTQYF
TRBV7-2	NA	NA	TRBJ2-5	TGTGCCAGCAGCTTAGAGGGGGAAGGGGAGACCCAGTACTTC	CASSLEGEGETQYF
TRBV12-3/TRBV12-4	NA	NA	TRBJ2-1	TGTGCCAGCAGATCATACAATGAGCAGTTCTTC	CASRSYNEQFF
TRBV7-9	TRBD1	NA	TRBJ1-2	TGTGCCAGCAGCGATGGGTGGACAGGGGCTGGCTACACCTTC	CASSDGWTGAGYTF
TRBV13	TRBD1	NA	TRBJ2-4	TGTGCCAGCAGCTCCCCAGGACAGGGGGACATTCAGTACTTC	CASSSPGQGDIQYF
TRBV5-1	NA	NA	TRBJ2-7	TGCGCCAGCAGCTTCGGACTTACCTACGAGCAGTACTTC	CASSFGLTYEQYF
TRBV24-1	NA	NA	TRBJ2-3	TGTGCCACCAGTGATACTTCTGATACGCAGTATTTT	CATSDTSDTQYF
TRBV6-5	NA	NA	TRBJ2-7	TGTGCCAGCAGTCTAGGAGGGGCTAGCTCCTACGAGCAGTACTTC	CASSLGGASSYEQYF
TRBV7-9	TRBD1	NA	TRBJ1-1	TGTGCCAGCAGACAGGACAGGGGGAACACTGAAGCTTTCTTT	CASRQDRGNTEAFF
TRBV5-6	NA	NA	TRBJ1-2	TGTGCCAGCAGAACGGTAGGAGGAGGTGGTGGCTACACCTTC	CASRTVGGGGGYTF
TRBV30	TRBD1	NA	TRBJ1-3	TGTGCCTGGGACAGGGAGAGTGGAAACACCATATATTTT	CAWDRESGNTIYF
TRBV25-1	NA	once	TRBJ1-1	TGTGCCAGCAGGACACTGGGGAACACTGAAGCTTTCTTT	CASRTLGNTEAFF
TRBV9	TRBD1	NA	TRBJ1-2	TGTGCCAGCAGCGCGCAGGGACAGGGGGGGTATGGCTACACCTTC	CASSAQGQGGYGYTF
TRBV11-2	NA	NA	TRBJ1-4	TGTGCCAGCAGCCAAGGAGGTGAAAAACTGTTTTTT	CASSQGGEKLFF
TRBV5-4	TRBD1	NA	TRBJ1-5	TGTGCCAGCAGCATCGGGACAGCCCCCGGTCAGCCCCAGCATTTT	CASSIGTAPGQPQHF
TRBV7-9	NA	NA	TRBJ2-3	TGTGCCAGCAGCTTAGCGCTGGAGGCCCCAGATACGCAGTATTTT	CASSLALEAPDTQYF
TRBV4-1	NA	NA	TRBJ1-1	TGCGCCAGCAGGAACGGACTGAGGAACACTGAAGCTTTCTTT	CASRNGLRNTEAFF
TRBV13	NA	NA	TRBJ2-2	TGTGCCAGCAGCTTAGACTCGACAGGAGTCGTAACCGGGGAGCTGTTTTTT	CASSLDSTGVVTGELFF
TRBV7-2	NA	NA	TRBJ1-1	TGTGCCAGCAGCTCTAGACGAGGGGCTTTCTTT	CASSSRRGAFF
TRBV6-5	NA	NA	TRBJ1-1	TGTGCCAGCAGTTACTCGTGGTCGGACACTGAAGCTTTCTTT	CASSYSWSDTEAFF
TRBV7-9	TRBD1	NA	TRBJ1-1	TGTGCCAGCAGCTGGACAGGTCTGAACACTGAAGCTTTCTTT	CASSWTGLNTEAFF